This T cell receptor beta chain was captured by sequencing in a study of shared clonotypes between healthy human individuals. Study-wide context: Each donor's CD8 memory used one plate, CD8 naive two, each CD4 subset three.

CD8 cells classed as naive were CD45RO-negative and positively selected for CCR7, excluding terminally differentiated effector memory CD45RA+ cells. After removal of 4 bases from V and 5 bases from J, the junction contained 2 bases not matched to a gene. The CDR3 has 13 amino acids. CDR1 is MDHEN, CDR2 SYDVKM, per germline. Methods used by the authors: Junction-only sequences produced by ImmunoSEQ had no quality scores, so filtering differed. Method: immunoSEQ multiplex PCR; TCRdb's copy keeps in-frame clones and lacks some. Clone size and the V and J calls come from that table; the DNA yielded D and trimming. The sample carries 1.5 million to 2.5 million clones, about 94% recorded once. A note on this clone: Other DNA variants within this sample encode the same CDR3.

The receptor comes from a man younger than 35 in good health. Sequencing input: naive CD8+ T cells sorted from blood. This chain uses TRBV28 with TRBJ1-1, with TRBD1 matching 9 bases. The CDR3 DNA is TGTGCCAGCAGTTCGACAGGGGGGACTGAAGCTTTCTTT. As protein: CASSSTGGTEAFF.